The 26 T cell receptor beta chains listed next were all sequenced from one sample in a study of shared clonotypes between healthy human individuals. TCRdb's copy holds only in-frame clones and misses some; the assay was immunoSEQ multiplex PCR. The sample includes about 2.3 million clones, more than 85% of them seen just once. The material sequenced was naive CD4+ T cells from PBMCs. Subset noted: CD45RA+ positively selected. These receptors came from a man between 18 and 35 years old in good health. Some clones in this sample may be carry-over from other donors' samples.

As for this clone: Other DNA sequences from this sample encode an identical CDR3 as well. The chain uses TRBV6-1 and TRBJ1-2; D is ambiguous. This CDR3 has 12 residues. CDR1 MNHNS and CDR2 SASEGT come from the germline V gene. V lost 6 bases and J lost 4, with 9 bases in between. CDR3 nucleotide sequence: TGTGCCAGCAGCGCAGGCGTCTATGGCTACACCTTC. Translating gives CASSAGVYGYTF.

V is TRBV27 and J is TRBJ2-1; 8 nucleotides line up with TRBD2. Trimming cost V 5 bases and J 5 bases; bases outside gene matches: 8. Germline V gene sequence: CDR1 MNHEY, CDR2 SMNVEV (reference sequence). CDR3 length equals 15 residues. This CDR3 is CASSQTGRGDNEQFF. In nucleotides, the CDR3 is TGTGCCAGCAGTCAAACCGGGAGGGGGGACAATGAGCAGTTCTTC.

The chain recombines TRBV28 with TRBJ2-7, with TRBD2 as a possible D gene (6 bases). This CDR3 spans 15 amino acids. Germline assignment: CDR1 MDHEN and CDR2 SYDVKM. Trimming removed 6 bases at V and 6 bases at J, with 21 bases between. Here the CDR3 reads CASSPGGSGHREQYF. CDR3 in DNA: TGTGCCAGCAGCCCCGGAGGAAGCGGGCACCGCGAGCAGTACTTC.

The chain uses TRBV19 and TRBJ2-2; 9 bases match TRBD1. V lost 8 bases, J lost 3 bases, and 1 base stayed unmatched. The CDR3 runs 13 residues. From germline, CDR1 is LNHDA and CDR2 SQIVND (reference sequence). The CDR3 DNA reads TGTGCCAGTGGACAGGGGTACACCGGGGAGCTGTTTTTT. It yields the protein CASGQGYTGELFF.

The genes are TRBV28 and TRBJ1-4, with TRBD1 identical over 7 bases. J was trimmed by 8 bases and V by 5 bases; bases with no gene match: 8. This CDR3 has 14 residues. Germline lookup yields CDR1 MDHEN and CDR2 SYDVKM. In DNA form, the CDR3 reads TGTGCCAGCAGTACTCCGGGACAGAAGGAAAAACTGTTTTTT. It translates to CASSTPGQKEKLFF.

J is TRBJ1-1 and V is TRBV19; tentative D call: TRBD1 (6 bases). The germline CDR1 and CDR2 sequences are LNHDA and SQIVND (reference sequence). This CDR3 is 11 amino acids long. V was shortened by 6 bases and J by 6 bases, with 8 bases between the two germline ends. The CDR3 DNA reads as TGTGCCAGTAGCGGGGGCTCTGAAGCTTTCTTT. Translated, it gives CASSGGSEAFF. Drawing the rest from reference TRBV19 and TRBJ1-1, the complete variable domain is DGGITQSPKYLFRKEGQNVTLSCEQNLNHDAMYWYRQDPGQGLRLIYYSQIVNDFQKGDIAEGYSVSREKKESFPLTVTSAQKNPTAFYLCASSGGSEAFFGQGTRLTVV.

V gene TRBV18 combines with J gene TRBJ2-5; 12 nucleotides match TRBD1. V lost 4 bases and J lost 5; bases outside the gene matches: 5. Germline CDR1 and CDR2: KGHSH and LQKENI. The length of the CDR3 is 15 residues. CDR3: CASSQGTGGKETQYF. The DNA of the CDR3 is TGTGCCAGCTCACAGGGGACAGGGGGCAAGGAGACCCAGTACTTC. Full variable domain (remainder filled in from reference TRBV18 and TRBJ2-5): NAGVMQNPRHLVRRRGQEARLRCSPMKGHSHVYWYRQLPEEGLKFMVYLQKENIIDESGMPKERFSAEFPKEGPSILRIQQVVRGDSAAYFCASSQGTGGKETQYFGPGTRLLVL.

The V call is TRBV5-4, the J call TRBJ2-1, with 8 bases identical to TRBD1. The V gene's germline CDR1 is SGHNT and CDR2 YYREEE (reference sequence). The CDR3 runs to 13 residues. Trimming cost V 3 bases and J 9 bases; bases outside gene matches: 5. The CDR3 DNA follows: TGTGCCAGCAGCTACCAACAGGGGGGTGAGCAGTTCTTC. This codes for CASSYQQGGEQFF.

V and J are TRBV2 and TRBJ2-5; perhaps TRBD2 as D (6 bases). Trimming removed 7 bases from V and 2 bases from J, with 14 bases in between. The germline V gene encodes CDR1 SNHLY and CDR2 FYNNEI. The CDR3 runs to 14 residues. In DNA, the CDR3 is TGTGCCAGCATGCCTTGGGGAGGACAAGAGACCCAGTACTTC. Amino acid sequence: CASMPWGGQETQYF. Full variable domain (missing parts from reference TRBV2 and TRBJ2-5): EPEVTQTPSHQVTQMGQEVILRCVPISNHLYFYWYRQILGQKVEFLVSFYNNEISEKSEIFDDQFSVERPDGSNFTLKIRSTKLEDSAMYFCASMPWGGQETQYFGPGTRLLVL.

The chain combines TRBV9 with TRBJ1-2; D is undetermined. V dropped 0 bases and J dropped 4 bases, with 16 bases sitting between them. Germline-derived CDR1 and CDR2 are SGDLS and YYNGEE. The CDR3 is made up of 16 amino acids. The CDR3 sequence: CASSVVTGAASYGYTF. As DNA, the CDR3 is TGTGCCAGCAGCGTAGTTACGGGAGCTGCCAGCTATGGCTACACCTTC.

V and J are TRBV6-1 and TRBJ2-7; weak D call: TRBD1 (6 bases). Looked up from germline, CDR1 is MNHNS and CDR2 is SASEGT. The CDR3 spans 15 residues. Trimming took 5 bases from V and 5 from J, leaving 19 bases between them. The CDR3 sequence is CASSWTAKLRNEQYF. The CDR3 nucleotides are TGTGCCAGCAGTTGGACAGCGAAATTGCGGAACGAGCAGTACTTC.

The chain links TRBV29-1 to TRBJ2-7; D may correspond to TRBD1 or TRBD2 (5 bases each). Trimming left V 7 bases short and J 3 bases short, with 19 bases between. The CDR3 totals 14 residues. CDR1 is SQVTM, CDR2 ANQGSEA, per germline. In nucleotides, the CDR3 is TGCAGCGCCGGACGCCGGGACCGAGGCTACGAGCAGTACTTC. This translates into CSAGRRDRGYEQYF.

CDR3 residues: CASSSRTGNYGYTF. CDR3 in DNA: TGTGCCAGCAGCTCTCGGACAGGCAACTATGGCTACACCTTC. This rearrangement joins TRBV5-8 to TRBJ1-2; TRBD1 aligns across 7 bases. The J segment lost 2 bases and the V segment lost 3 bases, leaving 4 bases of the junction unmatched. Germline V gives CDR1 SGHTS, CDR2 YDEGEE. The CDR3 is made up of 14 amino acids.

The V and J genes are TRBV4-1 and TRBJ1-1, with D unresolved. The ends were cut back, 0 bases at V and 0 bases at J, with 8 bases in the middle. Germline CDR1 MGHRA, CDR2 YSYEKL. The CDR3 covers 15 residues. CDR3 DNA sequence: TGCGCCAGCAGCCAAGAACACGGCGTGAACACTGAAGCTTTCTTT. Amino acids: CASSQEHGVNTEAFF.

The chain employs TRBV28 and TRBJ2-7, with unresolved D. The CDR3 length is 13 residues. Trimming cost V 3 bases and J 4 bases, with 10 bases left between them. The germline CDR1 and CDR2 sequences are MDHEN and SYDVKM. Here the CDR3 reads CASSLIVEYEQYF. The CDR3 DNA reads as TGTGCCAGCAGTTTGATTGTGGAGTACGAGCAGTACTTC.

This chain joins TRBV11-2 and TRBJ2-5; either TRBD1 or TRBD2 may supply D (5 bases each). V lost 7 bases and J 2 bases, leaving 14 bases between the germline ends. Germline CDR1 reads SGHAT; CDR2 reads FQNNGV. CDR3 length equals 14 residues. CDR3 sequence: CASNPPGRQETQYF. Here the CDR3 DNA reads TGTGCCAGCAACCCGCCGGGACGACAAGAGACCCAGTACTTC. Full variable domain (remainder filled in from reference TRBV11-2 and TRBJ2-5): EAGVAQSPRYKIIEKRQSVAFWCNPISGHATLYWYQQILGQGPKLLIQFQNNGVVDDSQLPKDRFSAERLKGVDSTLKIQPAKLEDSAVYLCASNPPGRQETQYFGPGTRLLVL.

The chain recombines TRBV28 with TRBJ2-7, with no clear D. The CDR3 runs to 12 residues. The germline V gene encodes CDR1 MDHEN and CDR2 SYDVKM. Trimming took off 3 bases at V and 2 bases at J, with 5 bases between the two ends. CDR3 nucleotides: TGTGCCAGCAGTTTCTTTGCCTACGAGCAGTACTTC. It translates to CASSFFAYEQYF.

The rearrangement links TRBV5-1 to TRBJ2-2, with TRBD2 identical over 8 bases. The CDR3 has 15 amino acids. Germline loops: CDR1 SGHRS, CDR2 YFSETQ. J gave up 6 bases and V 4 bases, and 8 bases lay outside the gene matches. The DNA of the CDR3 is TGCGCCAGCAGCCACACGGGAGGGGCCCCCGGGGAGCTGTTTTTT. Translated: CASSHTGGAPGELFF.

The gene calls are TRBV2 and TRBJ1-4; D gene ambiguous. The CDR3 consists of 11 residues. Germline CDR1 and CDR2: SNHLY and FYNNEI. Trimming cost V 6 bases and J 7 bases, with 6 bases left between them. DNA of the CDR3: TGTGCCAGCAGCTTGGTTGAAAAACTGTTTTTT. Its protein product is CASSLVEKLFF.

The chain joins TRBV7-2 to TRBJ2-7; no firm D call. Deletions cut 2 bases from V and 5 bases from J, with 7 bases between. This CDR3 spans 12 amino acids. The germline V gene has CDR1 SGHTA and CDR2 FQGNSA. The CDR3 DNA reads TGTGCCAGCAGCTTATGGATTCACGAGCAGTACTTC. Translating gives CASSLWIHEQYF.

V is TRBV19 and J is TRBJ1-5; 7 bases fit TRBD1. Per germline, CDR1 LNHDA and CDR2 SQIVND (reference sequence). Losses at the gene ends were 5 bases for V and 2 bases for J; bases not matched to a gene: 9. This CDR3 is 16 amino acids long. CDR3 in DNA: TGTGCCAGTAGTGCCACCACCAGGGGGGGCAATCAGCCCCAGCATTTT. This codes for CASSATTRGGNQPQHF.

The CDR3 DNA follows: TGTGCCAGCAGCCCCCCCATGCCTGGAAACACCATATATTTT. The encoded protein is CASSPPMPGNTIYF. The rearrangement links TRBV9 to TRBJ1-3; D not resolved. Looked up from germline, CDR1 is SGDLS and CDR2 is YYNGEE. Trimming pared 4 bases from V and 2 bases from J, leaving 10 bases between. The CDR3 contains 14 residues.

A word on this clone: Other DNA sequences from this sample encode an identical CDR3 as well. The V gene is TRBV18, the J gene TRBJ2-6; no reliable D call. The CDR3 contains 15 residues. CDR1 is KGHSH, CDR2 LQKENI, per germline. V was shortened by 2 bases and J by 1 base, with 6 bases between the two germline ends. Here the CDR3 reads CASSPIVSGANVLTF. CDR3 nucleotides: TGTGCCAGCTCACCAATCGTTTCTGGGGCCAACGTCCTGACTTTC.

The table lists this clone with a few counts. The gene calls are TRBV7-2 and TRBJ1-1; 8 bases map to TRBD1. CDR1 and CDR2 (germline): SGHTA, FQGNSA. The CDR3 contains 14 residues. Unmatched junction bases numbered 5, after V lost 7 bases and J lost 1 base. The CDR3 reads CASILDRENTEAFF. In DNA, the CDR3 is TGTGCCAGCATCCTGGACAGGGAGAACACTGAAGCTTTCTTT.

The chain links TRBV2 to TRBJ2-2, with TRBD1 matching over 9 bases. CDR1 is SNHLY and CDR2 is FYNNEI in the germline V gene. This CDR3 has 19 amino acids. V was pared by 7 bases and J by 6 bases, with 21 bases of the junction left unmatched. For the CDR3, the DNA is TGTGCCAGCATGGGGGGACAGGGCAAAAGAGGGATTCGGGCCGGGGAGCTGTTTTTT. As protein: CASMGGQGKRGIRAGELFF.

This clone was picked up one time. The J gene is TRBJ1-1, the V gene TRBV5-6; 8 nucleotides align to TRBD1. CDR1 and CDR2 from the germline V gene are SGHDT and YYEEEE. J lost 11 bases, V lost 0 bases, and 6 bases had no gene match. CDR3 size: 13 residues. This chain's CDR3 is CASSLGQGAGAFF. CDR3 sequence (DNA): TGTGCCAGCAGCTTGGGGCAGGGGGCGGGTGCTTTCTTT.